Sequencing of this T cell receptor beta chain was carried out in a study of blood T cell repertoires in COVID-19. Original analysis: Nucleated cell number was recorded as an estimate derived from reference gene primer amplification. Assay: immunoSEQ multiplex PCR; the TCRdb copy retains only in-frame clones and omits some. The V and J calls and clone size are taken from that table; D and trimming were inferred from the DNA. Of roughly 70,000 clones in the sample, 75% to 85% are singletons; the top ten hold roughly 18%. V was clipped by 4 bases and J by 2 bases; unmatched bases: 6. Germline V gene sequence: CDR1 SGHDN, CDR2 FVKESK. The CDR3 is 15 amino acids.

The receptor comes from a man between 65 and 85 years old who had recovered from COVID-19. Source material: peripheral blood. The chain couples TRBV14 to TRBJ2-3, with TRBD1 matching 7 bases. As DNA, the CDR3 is TGTGCCAGCAGCCCCCAGGGGGTTTACACAGATACGCAGTATTTT. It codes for CASSPQGVYTDTQYF.